These 30 T cell receptor beta chains originate from one sample sequenced in a study of technical replicates of blood from four donors. Some clones are missing from TCRdb's copy, which holds only in-frame ones; the method was immunoSEQ multiplex PCR. The top ten hold 0.25% of the sample, which has under 90,000 clones, about 94% seen once. What was sequenced was T cells isolated from PBMCs. The receptors here all came from a human donor in good health.

This clone was seen a few times. The chain couples TRBV29-1 to TRBJ1-2; the D gene is possibly TRBD1 (5 bases). Germline assignment: CDR1 SQVTM and CDR2 ANQGSEA. V dropped 7 bases and J dropped 4 bases, with 10 bases sitting between them. This CDR3 is built from 11 residues. CDR3 in amino acids: CSADRGYGYTF. The CDR3 nucleotides are TGCAGCGCCGACAGAGGCTATGGCTACACCTTC.

This chain uses TRBV6-5 with TRBJ1-6, with D perhaps TRBD1 (5 bases). In germline, CDR1 is MNHEY, CDR2 SVGAGI. CDR3 length equals 13 residues. Trimming pared 10 bases from V and 9 bases from J, leaving 16 bases between. The CDR3 nucleotides read TGTGCCACCACCGGGCAGGGCTTTTCACCCCTCCACTTT. Translating it yields CATTGQGFSPLHF.

The chain employs TRBV30 and TRBJ2-2; a possible D gene is TRBD1 (6 bases). The CDR3 is 12 amino acids. Germline lookup yields CDR1 GTSNPN and CDR2 SVGIG (reference sequence). Trimming took 4 bases from V and 6 from J, leaving 9 bases between them. CDR3 DNA: TGTGCCTGGAACCCAGGGGCCGGGGAGCTGTTTTTT. Amino acid sequence: CAWNPGAGELFF.

The V and J genes are TRBV13 and TRBJ2-7; TRBD1 agrees at 8 bases. The ends lost 5 bases at V and 4 bases at J; junction bases unmatched: 10. Germline V gene lookup returns CDR1 PRHDT and CDR2 FYEKMQ (reference sequence). The length of the CDR3 is 15 residues. The CDR3 nucleotides read TGTGCCAGCAGCCTAACCCCAGGGGGCCGATACGAGCAGTACTTC. Translating it yields CASSLTPGGRYEQYF.

In this sample, this clone turned up once. The V gene is TRBV4-2, the J gene TRBJ2-1, with 9 bases identical to TRBD2. Germline CDR1 LGHNA, CDR2 YNFKEQ. The V gene end was trimmed by 1 base and the J gene end by 9 bases; junction bases not matched to a gene: 7. This CDR3 has 15 amino acids. For the CDR3, the DNA is TGTGCCAGCAGCCAAGGGCAGCGGGAGGAAACTGAGCAGTTCTTC. This encodes CASSQGQREETEQFF.

The rearrangement uses TRBV19 and TRBJ1-1; 9 bases fit TRBD1. V lost 6 bases and J lost 3; bases outside the gene matches: 2. From germline, CDR1 is LNHDA and CDR2 SQIVND (reference sequence). CDR3 length equals 13 residues. CDR3 DNA: TGTGCCAGTAGCACAGGGGGCTACACTGAAGCTTTCTTT. It codes for CASSTGGYTEAFF.

The V call is TRBV4-1, the J call TRBJ2-2, with D maybe TRBD1 (6 bases). CDR1 and CDR2 (germline): MGHRA, YSYEKL. V was shortened by 4 bases and J by 0 bases, with 15 bases between the two germline ends. This CDR3 spans 17 amino acids. CDR3 coding DNA: TGCGCCAGCAGCCTTCCCGCCGGGACAACGAACACCGGGGAGCTGTTTTTT. It yields the protein CASSLPAGTTNTGELFF.

The rearrangement joins TRBV6-6 to TRBJ2-7, with 9 bases that match TRBD2. Germline V gene data show CDR1 as MNHNY and CDR2 as SVGAGI (reference sequence). There are 16 residues in the CDR3. V was pared by 0 bases and J by 7 bases, with 10 bases of the junction left unmatched. The CDR3: CASSYSLAGILREQYF. The CDR3 nucleotides are TGTGCCAGCAGTTACTCCCTAGCGGGGATCCTACGGGAGCAGTACTTC.

The chain recombines TRBV5-6 with TRBJ1-1, with D possibly matching TRBD1 (5 bases). CDR1 is SGHDT and CDR2 is YYEEEE in the germline V gene. The length of the CDR3 is 13 residues. V lost 4 bases to trimming and J lost 5 bases, with 12 bases between them. CDR3 sequence (DNA): TGTGCCAGCAGCCGCGGGGGAGTTACTGAAGCTTTCTTT. Translated: CASSRGGVTEAFF.

The V call is TRBV5-1, the J call TRBJ2-3; no reliable D call. Germline V gene data show CDR1 as SGHRS and CDR2 as YFSETQ. This CDR3 has 14 amino acids. V was shortened by 0 bases and J by 2 bases, with 7 bases between the two germline ends. The CDR3 loop is CASSLGQSTDTQYF. In DNA, the CDR3 is TGCGCCAGCAGCTTGGGGCAGTCCACAGATACGCAGTATTTT.

The chain employs TRBV28 and TRBJ2-7; 8 nucleotides agree with TRBD1. The CDR3 extends over 12 amino acids. Germline-derived CDR1 and CDR2 are MDHEN and SYDVKM. Germline trimming cut 6 bases from V and 9 bases from J; bases unmatched to any gene: 7. The CDR3 sequence is CASSTKGTGQYF. The DNA for the CDR3 is TGTGCCAGCAGCACGAAAGGGACAGGGCAGTACTTC.

This chain links TRBV19 with TRBJ2-7; the match to TRBD1 covers 8 bases. This CDR3 region has 15 residues. Germline V lookup: CDR1 LNHDA, CDR2 SQIVND (reference sequence). J lost 0 bases, V lost 7 bases, and 8 bases had no gene match. The CDR3 region has the DNA TGTGCCAGTACCGCAGGGACAGGTGCCTCCTACGAGCAGTACTTC. Translation: CASTAGTGASYEQYF.

The chain's CDR3 is CASSPTGRYGYTF. The CDR3 bases are TGTGCCAGCAGCCCGACAGGGAGGTATGGCTACACCTTC. The rearrangement uses TRBV5-5 and TRBJ1-2; TRBD1 aligns across 7 bases. This CDR3 has 13 residues. V was pared by 4 bases and J by 5 bases, with 5 bases of the junction left unmatched. The germline gives CDR1 SGHKS, CDR2 YYEKEE (reference sequence).

The V and J genes are TRBV6-5 and TRBJ1-4; D unclear. Germline CDR1 reads MNHEY; CDR2 reads SVGAGI. CDR3 length: 14 amino acids. Between the trimmed V and J ends, which lost 2 bases and 5 bases, there was a span of 9 bases. This chain's CDR3 is CASSYGGLNEKLFF. As DNA, the CDR3 is TGTGCCAGCAGTTACGGCGGGTTGAATGAAAAACTGTTTTTT.

This sequence joins TRBV30 and TRBJ1-2, with TRBD1 matching 7 bases. V was pared by 8 bases and J by 4 bases, with 7 bases of the junction left unmatched. CDR1 and CDR2 from the germline V gene are GTSNPN and SVGIG (reference sequence). CDR3 length equals 12 residues. CDR3 nucleotide sequence: TGTGCCCGTGACAGGGCAAGCTATGGCTACACCTTC. This encodes CARDRASYGYTF. Variable domain in full (rest from reference TRBV30 and TRBJ1-2): SQTIHQWPATLVQPVGSPLSLECTVEGTSNPNLYWYRQAAGRGLQLLFYSVGIGQISSEVPQNLSASRPQDRQFILSSKKLLLSDSGFYLCARDRASYGYTFGSGTRLTVV.

This clone was recorded once. The CDR3 DNA reads as TGTGCCAGCAGTGTCCGTGGACAGGGCAGAACCGCTGAGACCCAGTACTTC. Translated, it gives CASSVRGQGRTAETQYF. The chain is built from TRBV2 and TRBJ2-5, with 8 bases that match TRBD1. The CDR3 has 17 residues. From germline, CDR1 is SNHLY and CDR2 FYNNEI. With V trimmed by 4 bases and J by 5 bases, 15 bases remained unmatched.

The genes are TRBV29-1 and TRBJ2-2; 10 nucleotides match TRBD2. The CDR3 loop spans 15 amino acids. Unmatched junction bases numbered 11, after V lost 8 bases and J lost 5 bases. Germline V gives CDR1 SQVTM, CDR2 ANQGSEA. CDR3 region: CSISSGSVETGELFF. The CDR3 nucleotides are TGCAGCATTTCTAGCGGGAGTGTAGAAACCGGGGAGCTGTTTTTT.

This clone was observed once. The chain recombines TRBV5-6 with TRBJ2-1; TRBD1 matches at 11 bases. V lost 4 bases, J lost 7 bases, and 4 bases stayed unmatched. Germline V lookup: CDR1 SGHDT, CDR2 YYEEEE. This CDR3 has 14 amino acids. The CDR3 region has the DNA TGTGCCAGCAGCGGGGACAGGGGGTTGAATGAGCAGTTCTTC. Encoded protein: CASSGDRGLNEQFF.

The chain has TRBV23-1 and TRBJ1-2; D remains unclear. TRBV23-1 is flagged as an ORF with uncertain function. This CDR3 spans 13 amino acids. Trimming took off 6 bases at V and 5 bases at J, with 13 bases between the two ends. The CDR3 nucleotides are TGCGCCAGCAGGTATTCAGGTCCGTATGGCTACACCTTC. Encoded protein: CASRYSGPYGYTF.

The chain recombines TRBV7-9 with TRBJ2-7, with TRBD2 matching 11 bases. The CDR3 has 16 residues. Germline values: CDR1 SEHNR, CDR2 FQNEAQ (reference sequence). V trimming: 4 bases; J trimming: 6 bases; junction bases outside the gene matches: 11. The CDR3 nucleotides read TGTGCCAGCAGCTCCCGACTTAGCGGGGGGGCCTCCGAGCAGTACTTC. Its translation is CASSSRLSGGASEQYF.

The chain employs TRBV27 and TRBJ1-2, with D maybe TRBD1 (6 bases). The CDR3 sequence is 14 residues long. Trimming took off 2 bases at V and 3 bases at J, with 10 bases between the two ends. Per germline, CDR1 MNHEY and CDR2 SMNVEV (reference sequence). The CDR3 bases are TGTGCCAGCAGTTTAGCAGGGGCACACTATGGCTACACCTTC. Its translation: CASSLAGAHYGYTF.

The CDR3 region has the DNA TGTGCCAGCTGGGGACAGACCTCCATATTAAACACTGAAGCTTTCTTT. The encoded protein is CASWGQTSILNTEAFF. This rearrangement joins TRBV2 to TRBJ1-1; 7 nucleotides agree with TRBD1. The CDR3 runs 16 residues. With 8 bases clipped from V and 2 bases from J, the junction kept 14 bases outside the gene matches. The germline gives CDR1 SNHLY, CDR2 FYNNEI.

The CDR3 protein is CASSIIPGEQFF. Written as DNA, the CDR3 is TGCGCCAGCAGCATCATACCGGGTGAGCAGTTCTTC. V gene TRBV10-1 combines with J gene TRBJ2-1, with D uncertain. Trimming took off 6 bases at V and 9 bases at J, with 12 bases between the two ends. The CDR3 is 12 residues long. Germline V gene sequence: CDR1 WNHNN, CDR2 SYGVQD (reference sequence).

The chain links TRBV2 to TRBJ2-3, with D unresolved. V lost 8 bases and J lost 3, with 6 bases in between. The CDR3 has 11 amino acids. CDR1 is SNHLY and CDR2 is FYNNEI in the germline V gene. The CDR3 loop reads CASGGTDTQYF. The DNA for the CDR3 is TGTGCCAGCGGCGGAACAGATACGCAGTATTTT.

This clone has just a few counts. The chain combines TRBV5-1 with TRBJ2-7; weak D call: TRBD1 (6 bases). The V gene's germline CDR1 is SGHRS and CDR2 YFSETQ. Trimming removed 4 bases at V and 3 bases at J, with 14 bases between. This CDR3 spans 14 amino acids. CDR3 loop: CASSPGDTSYEQYF. The CDR3 DNA is TGCGCCAGCAGCCCAGGGGACACAAGCTACGAGCAGTACTTC.

The chain uses TRBV6-1 and TRBJ1-2; no reliable D call. Trimming took off 4 bases at V and 1 base at J, with 13 bases between the two ends. The germline CDR1 and CDR2 sequences are MNHNS and SASEGT. This CDR3 has 15 residues. In nucleotides, the CDR3 is TGTGCCAGCAGTGTGGAGGTGGGAGTTAACTATGGCTACACCTTC. Translated: CASSVEVGVNYGYTF.

This sequence joins TRBV6-1 and TRBJ1-1; D call uncertain. The germline V gene has CDR1 MNHNS and CDR2 SASEGT. The CDR3 length is 13 residues. With 2 bases removed from V and 9 bases from J, the gap between germline ends came to 13 bases. CDR3 residues: CASSEKRGSQAFF. Written as DNA, the CDR3 is TGTGCCAGCAGTGAAAAGCGGGGATCTCAAGCTTTCTTT.

The chain uses TRBV19 and TRBJ1-1; 8 positions match TRBD1. Unmatched junction bases numbered 7, after V lost 11 bases and J lost 2 bases. Germline CDR1 and CDR2: LNHDA and SQIVND (reference sequence). The CDR3 sequence is 13 residues long. CDR3 amino acids: CAAKGQGNTEAFF. The CDR3 DNA reads as TGTGCCGCAAAAGGACAGGGCAACACTGAAGCTTTCTTT.

V usage is TRBV28 and J usage is TRBJ2-2, with 7 nucleotides matching TRBD1. Trimming took 2 bases from V and 4 from J; bases not matched to a gene: 4. Germline CDR1 and CDR2: MDHEN and SYDVKM. The CDR3 loop spans 15 amino acids. The CDR3 DNA is TGTGCCAGCAGTTTACGGGGACAGCCCACCGGGGAGCTGTTTTTT. It encodes CASSLRGQPTGELFF.

This chain joins TRBV6-5 and TRBJ1-1, with D perhaps TRBD1 (6 bases). This CDR3 spans 16 amino acids. The ends were cut back, 4 bases at V and 0 bases at J, with 15 bases in the middle. The germline gives CDR1 MNHEY, CDR2 SVGAGI. The CDR3 here is CASSSRIGQLNTEAFF. The DNA of the CDR3 is TGTGCCAGCAGTTCCCGTATCGGACAGCTGAACACTGAAGCTTTCTTT.